This TCR beta chain is from a study of cytomegalovirus exposure and HLA in healthy donors. Study findings and constraints: It was approximately 150 TCR beta chains that were listed as cytomegalovirus-associated.

Sequenced by immunoSEQ multiplex PCR; TCRdb stores in-frame clones only, minus some. Counted here are more than 50,000 clones, about 91% occurring once; the ten biggest clones make up about 2%. The CDR3 length is 14 residues. Germline V gene sequence: CDR1 SEHNR, CDR2 FQNEAQ (reference sequence). V lost 2 bases and J 4 bases, leaving 12 bases between the germline ends. With regard to this clone: Its antigen is not identified.

The 120-subject validation cohort, separate from the 666-subject first cohort, included the donors. Sample: PBMCs. This receptor was taken from a woman aged 25-40 years in good health and CMV-seronegative. The chain carries TRBV7-9 and TRBJ2-7; possible D gene TRBD1, 5 bases. The CDR3 sequence: CASSLTGQTYEQYF. The CDR3, as DNA: TGTGCCAGCAGCTTAACTGGACAAACTTACGAGCAGTACTTC.